This TCR beta chain was captured in a study of control samples from healthy donors and cancer patients. CDR1 and CDR2 (germline): GTSNPN, SVGIG (reference sequence). Deletions cut 3 bases from V and 3 bases from J, with 8 bases between. This CDR3 has 12 residues. Measured with immunoSEQ multiplex PCR; TCRdb has only the in-frame clones, and not every one. The sample includes about 97,000 clones, about 90% of them seen just once. The receptor's source is a woman aged 18-35 years in good health. J is TRBJ1-1 and V is TRBV30; D call uncertain. The sample consisted of blood. CDR3 residues: CAWSWGDTEAFF. CDR3 nucleotides: TGTGCCTGGAGCTGGGGAGACACTGAAGCTTTCTTT.